A selection of T cell receptor beta chains follows, all from one sample in a study of CD8 T cells in ankylosing spondylitis. TCRdb ran MiXCR on the 5' RACE reads and lists one entry per CDR3 protein. Counted here are just over 350,000 distinct CDR3 sequences, more than 20% occurring once; the ten biggest clones make up approximately 14%. Sequenced sample: blood, either unsorted or a sorted T cell fraction (not recorded which). These receptors originate from a male donor with ankylosing spondylitis or in good health (not recorded which). Both conserved end residues are part of each CDR3. Each record gives: CDR3 DNA, CDR3 protein, clone size, V gene, J gene, D gene. D genes are given only for firm matches. The size of a clone is reported for some rows only, either as once, few or many, or as a class for expanded clones.

DNA: TGCAGTGCTATCCCCATTAGGACTAGCGGGGCCACAGATACGCAGTATTTT; CDR3: CSAIPIRTSGATDTQYF; size: few; V: TRBV20-1; J: TRBJ2-3; D: TRBD2
DNA: TGCAGTGCTAGAGTATCGGGGGACTATGGCTACACCTTC; CDR3: CSARVSGDYGYTF; size: few; V: TRBV20-1; J: TRBJ1-2; D: NA
DNA: TGTGCCAGCAGCTTAGATGGGGATTCCTACAATGAGCAGTTCTTC; CDR3: CASSLDGDSYNEQFF; size: few; V: TRBV7-6; J: TRBJ2-1; D: NA
DNA: TGTGCCAGCAGCCTCCACGCATACGAGACCCAGTACTTC; CDR3: CASSLHAYETQYF; size: few; V: TRBV7-3; J: TRBJ2-5; D: NA
DNA: TGTGCCAGCAGCCGTCTTGCAACTAATGAAAAACTGTTTTTT; CDR3: CASSRLATNEKLFF; size: few; V: TRBV12-3/TRBV12-4; J: TRBJ1-4; D: NA
DNA: TGTGCCAGCACCGCCGGGACATATGAGCAGTACTTC; CDR3: CASTAGTYEQYF; size: few; V: TRBV11-2; J: TRBJ2-7; D: NA
DNA: TGTGCCAGCAGTCCCTGGTTAACCTCCTACGAGCAGTACTTC; CDR3: CASSPWLTSYEQYF; size: few; V: TRBV3-1; J: TRBJ2-7; D: NA
DNA: TGTGCCATCAGTGAGTTGGAGTACGAGCAGTACTTC; CDR3: CAISELEYEQYF; size: NA; V: TRBV10-3; J: TRBJ2-7; D: NA
DNA: TGTGCCACCAGGGCGCAGGGGTACCAAGAGACCCAGTACTTC; CDR3: CATRAQGYQETQYF; size: few; V: TRBV24-1; J: TRBJ2-5; D: NA
DNA: TGTGCCAGCAGCCTCGACAGGGAGATTTCGTACTTC; CDR3: CASSLDREISYF; size: NA; V: TRBV12-3/TRBV12-4; J: TRBJ2-4; D: TRBD1
DNA: TGCAGCGTTTCCGAGACCGGGGAGCTGTTTTTT; CDR3: CSVSETGELFF; size: NA; V: TRBV29-1; J: TRBJ2-2; D: NA
DNA: TGTGCCACCCTAGGAGCGGGGGGGATAGAAGAGCAGTTCTTC; CDR3: CATLGAGGIEEQFF; size: few; V: TRBV7-9; J: TRBJ2-1; D: TRBD2
DNA: TGTGCCAGCAGCGTGACAGGGGCCAATGAGCAGTTCTTC; CDR3: CASSVTGANEQFF; size: NA; V: TRBV5-4; J: TRBJ2-1; D: TRBD1
DNA: TGTGCCAGCAGCCAACAGGGGGGGGACGGGGAGCTGTTTTTT; CDR3: CASSQQGGDGELFF; size: NA; V: TRBV4-2; J: TRBJ2-2; D: NA
DNA: TGTGCCAGCAGCTTAACTGCAGGGGAGGTTTCCTACGAGCAGTACTTC; CDR3: CASSLTAGEVSYEQYF; size: few; V: TRBV11-2; J: TRBJ2-7; D: NA
DNA: TGCAGTGCTAGAGATCTGGACAGGGGCCCCTACAATGAGCAGTTCTTC; CDR3: CSARDLDRGPYNEQFF; size: NA; V: TRBV20-1; J: TRBJ2-1; D: TRBD1
DNA: TGTGCCAGCAGTACTTCCGGGACAGGGAACTATGGCTACACCTTC; CDR3: CASSTSGTGNYGYTF; size: NA; V: TRBV6-5; J: TRBJ1-2; D: TRBD1
DNA: TGTGCCATCCTGCGAGAGGTCGGCTCCTACAATGAGCAGTTCTTC; CDR3: CAILREVGSYNEQFF; size: NA; V: TRBV2; J: TRBJ2-1; D: NA
DNA: TGTGCCAGCAGTTTCAGAAGGTATGAGCAGTTCTTC; CDR3: CASSFRRYEQFF; size: few; V: TRBV28; J: TRBJ2-1; D: NA
DNA: TGTGCCAGCAGCGAATTGCAGGGACGGGGAAATGAGCAGTTCTTC; CDR3: CASSELQGRGNEQFF; size: NA; V: TRBV7-9; J: TRBJ2-1; D: NA
DNA: TGTGCCACCTCCGGGACAGGGACGGGCTACGAGCAGTACTTC; CDR3: CATSGTGTGYEQYF; size: few; V: TRBV2; J: TRBJ2-7; D: TRBD1
DNA: TGCAGTGCTAGAGACCTAACGGGCCAAAGCACAGATACGCAGTATTTT; CDR3: CSARDLTGQSTDTQYF; size: few; V: TRBV20-1; J: TRBJ2-3; D: NA
DNA: TGTGCCAGCAGCCTAATCGGACAGCTTGCGGGCTCATCCAATTCACCCCTCCACTTT; CDR3: CASSLIGQLAGSSNSPLHF; size: few; V: TRBV4-2; J: TRBJ1-6; D: NA
DNA: TGCGCCAGCAGCAGGATAGCGGGGATGCCCTACGAGCAGTACTTC; CDR3: CASSRIAGMPYEQYF; size: NA; V: TRBV5-1; J: TRBJ2-7; D: TRBD2
DNA: TGCGCCAGCAGCCAAGATGAAGGGGGGTACGAGCAGTACTTC; CDR3: CASSQDEGGYEQYF; size: few; V: TRBV4-1; J: TRBJ2-7; D: NA
DNA: TGTGCCAGCAGCCACCCCGGGACAGGGATTTTGGAGACCCAGTACTTC; CDR3: CASSHPGTGILETQYF; size: few; V: TRBV9; J: TRBJ2-5; D: TRBD1
DNA: TGCAGCGTTGAAGGGAGGGGACCGAACACCGGGGAGCTGTTTTTT; CDR3: CSVEGRGPNTGELFF; size: NA; V: TRBV29-1; J: TRBJ2-2; D: NA
DNA: TGTGCCACCAGACTAGCGGGGTTCCAAGAGACCCAGTACTTC; CDR3: CATRLAGFQETQYF; size: few; V: TRBV15; J: TRBJ2-5; D: TRBD2
DNA: TGTGCCAGTAAAGAGGGAGGATGGAGCAATCAGCCCCAGCATTTT; CDR3: CASKEGGWSNQPQHF; size: few; V: TRBV19; J: TRBJ1-5; D: NA
DNA: TGTGCCACCAGCGGGACGGTACAATCAGTCTACGAGCAGTACTTC; CDR3: CATSGTVQSVYEQYF; size: once; V: TRBV15; J: TRBJ2-7; D: NA
DNA: TGTGCCAGCAGCTTAGAGGGGGTCCGGAGCTCCTACGAGCAGTACTTC; CDR3: CASSLEGVRSSYEQYF; size: NA; V: TRBV11-2; J: TRBJ2-7; D: NA
DNA: TGCAGTGCTTGGACTAGCGACACCTACGAGCAGTACTTC; CDR3: CSAWTSDTYEQYF; size: few; V: TRBV20-1; J: TRBJ2-7; D: TRBD2
DNA: TGTGCCAGCAGCGGGACAGGGCGCTATGGCTACACCTTC; CDR3: CASSGTGRYGYTF; size: few; V: TRBV9; J: TRBJ1-2; D: TRBD1
DNA: TGCAGTGCTAGAGATGGACAGCGGGGGTTCGGGGAGACCCAGTACTTC; CDR3: CSARDGQRGFGETQYF; size: few; V: TRBV20-1; J: TRBJ2-5; D: TRBD2
DNA: TGTGCCAGCAGTTTAAGGCAGCTCAGATACAATGAGCAGTTCTTC; CDR3: CASSLRQLRYNEQFF; size: NA; V: TRBV27; J: TRBJ2-1; D: NA
DNA: TGTGCCATCACCCCCCCGGCGATCTCCTACGAGCAGTACTTC; CDR3: CAITPPAISYEQYF; size: many; V: TRBV10-3; J: TRBJ2-7; D: NA
DNA: TGTGCCAGCAGTCTGGGACCGGCGAGGGAGCAGTACTTC; CDR3: CASSLGPAREQYF; size: NA; V: TRBV12-3/TRBV12-4; J: TRBJ2-7; D: NA
DNA: TGTGCCAGCAGTTTGAATGGGGGGGGCACAGATACGCAGTATTTT; CDR3: CASSLNGGGTDTQYF; size: NA; V: TRBV12-3/TRBV12-4; J: TRBJ2-3; D: TRBD2
DNA: TGTGCCAGCAGTGGGACTTGGGCGACCTCCAATGAGCAGTTCTTC; CDR3: CASSGTWATSNEQFF; size: few; V: TRBV6-1; J: TRBJ2-1; D: NA
DNA: TGTGCCACCAGTGAAGGGCTAGCGGGGGCCAGCTCCTACAATGAGCAGTTCTTC; CDR3: CATSEGLAGASSYNEQFF; size: NA; V: TRBV24-1; J: TRBJ2-1; D: TRBD2
DNA: TGTGCCAGCAGTCGGGCTCTCGATTATGGGCAGTTCTTC; CDR3: CASSRALDYGQFF; size: NA; V: TRBV12-3/TRBV12-4; J: TRBJ2-1; D: NA
DNA: TGTGCCAGCGTGGAGGGGTATATGAACACTGAAGCTTTCTTT; CDR3: CASVEGYMNTEAFF; size: NA; V: TRBV2; J: TRBJ1-1; D: NA
DNA: TGCAGTGCAGGGGGGACCCGCTCCTACAATGAGCAGTTCTTC; CDR3: CSAGGTRSYNEQFF; size: NA; V: TRBV20-1; J: TRBJ2-1; D: NA
DNA: TGTGCCAGCAGCCGGTCCGAGACCCAGTACTTC; CDR3: CASSRSETQYF; size: NA; V: TRBV12-3/TRBV12-4; J: TRBJ2-5; D: NA
DNA: TGTGCCAGCAGTTGGGGAGATAGCGGGGGGGCCCTGGAGACCCAGTACTTC; CDR3: CASSWGDSGGALETQYF; size: few; V: TRBV6-5; J: TRBJ2-5; D: TRBD2
DNA: TGTGCCACCAGTGACCCCCTCGATTCCACAGATACGCAGTATTTT; CDR3: CATSDPLDSTDTQYF; size: NA; V: TRBV24-1; J: TRBJ2-3; D: NA
DNA: TGTGCCAGCAGATCCCATGACTGGTACGAGCAGTACTTC; CDR3: CASRSHDWYEQYF; size: NA; V: TRBV12-3/TRBV12-4; J: TRBJ2-7; D: NA
DNA: TGCAGTGCTAGAGATAAACCCGAGCAGTACTTC; CDR3: CSARDKPEQYF; size: few; V: TRBV20-1; J: TRBJ2-7; D: NA